The 15 T cell receptor beta chains below come from one sample, sequenced in a study of OX40 agonist ivuxolimab in advanced cancers. Libraries were prepared by immunoSEQ multiplex PCR; TCRdb keeps only in-frame clonotypes and omits some of them. Of tens of thousands of clones listed, about 90% are singletons. Sequences were derived from CD4+ or CD8+ T cells sorted from blood, sampled in a trial of the OX40 agonist ivuxolimab. The origin of the receptors is an adult with an advanced solid tumor such as melanoma, head and neck, liver or kidney cancer.

The V and J genes are TRBV12-5 and TRBJ1-2, with D possibly matching TRBD1 (5 bases). The CDR3 consists of 16 residues. Germline loops: CDR1 LGHNT, CDR2 FRNRAP. V was shortened by 6 bases and J by 0 bases, with 17 bases between the two germline ends. CDR3 DNA: TGTGCTAGTGGAGGCGGTGGGGGGACCGCTAACTATGGCTACACCTTC. It is translated as CASGGGGGTANYGYTF.

The genes are TRBV5-5 and TRBJ1-2; D is unresolved. V dropped 4 bases and J dropped 9 bases, with 16 bases sitting between them. CDR3 size: 13 residues. Germline V lookup: CDR1 SGHKS, CDR2 YYEKEE (reference sequence). The CDR3 loop is CASSGEGLLSYTF. CDR3 coding DNA: TGTGCCAGCAGCGGAGAAGGGTTACTGAGCTACACCTTC.

The J gene is TRBJ2-1, the V gene TRBV5-6; a possible D gene is TRBD2 (6 bases). The V end lost 7 bases, the J end lost 2 bases, and 16 bases lay between the germline ends. In germline, CDR1 is SGHDT, CDR2 YYEEEE. CDR3 length: 15 residues. Written as DNA, the CDR3 is TGTGCCAGCGGCCCCACCTGGGGGGCCTACAATGAGCAGTTCTTC. Translated, it gives CASGPTWGAYNEQFF.

V and J are TRBV11-2 and TRBJ1-3, with TRBD1 identical over 11 bases. The CDR3 extends over 17 amino acids. The V and J ends lost 6 bases and 8 bases, in that order; junction bases with no gene match: 15. Germline CDR1 reads SGHAT; CDR2 reads FQNNGV. For the CDR3, the DNA is TGTGCCAGCAGTTTCACCGGGACAGGGGGTTACATGGACACCATATATTTT. Translated, it gives CASSFTGTGGYMDTIYF.

The chain is built from TRBV11-2 and TRBJ1-1, with 7 bases fitting TRBD1. The junction had 3 bases not matched to a gene; V was cut back by 4 bases and J by 4 bases. Germline V gene data show CDR1 as SGHAT and CDR2 as FQNNGV. This CDR3 has 13 residues. This CDR3 is CASSSTGLTEAFF. For the CDR3, the DNA is TGTGCCAGCAGCTCGACAGGGCTCACTGAAGCTTTCTTT.

This sequence joins TRBV10-2 and TRBJ2-7; tentatively, D is TRBD1 (6 bases). This CDR3 comprises 15 residues. Trimming shortened V by 0 bases and J by 1 base, and 10 bases separated the two germline ends. CDR1 and CDR2 from the germline V gene are WSHSY and SAAADI. In DNA, the CDR3 is TGCGCCAGCAGTGAGTCCGGGACACCGTCCTACGAGCAGTACTTC. It specifies CASSESGTPSYEQYF.

The CDR3 loop reads CASRPGPTRDPYNEQFF. CDR3 bases: TGTGCCAGCAGACCAGGGCCAACTAGGGACCCTTACAATGAGCAGTTCTTC. The chain has TRBV13 and TRBJ2-1; the D gene could be TRBD1 or TRBD2 (5 bases each). This CDR3 is 17 amino acids long. Trimming left V 6 bases short and J 4 bases short, with 22 bases between. CDR1 is PRHDT and CDR2 is FYEKMQ in the germline V gene (reference sequence). Using reference TRBV13 and TRBJ2-1 for the parts outside the CDR3, the full variable domain is AAGVIQSPRHLIKEKRETATLKCYPIPRHDTVYWYQQGPGQDPQFLISFYEKMQSDKGSIPDRFSAQQFSDYHSELNMSSLELGDSALYFCASRPGPTRDPYNEQFFGPGTRLTVL.

The genes are TRBV6-5 and TRBJ2-7; D is unclear. Germline CDR1 is MNHEY and CDR2 is SVGAGI. V was trimmed by 0 bases and J by 2 bases, leaving 5 bases between them. This CDR3 is 13 amino acids long. The CDR3: CASSYSRPYEQYF. DNA for the CDR3: TGTGCCAGCAGTTACTCGAGGCCCTACGAGCAGTACTTC.

The rearrangement links TRBV2 to TRBJ1-1; D not certain. CDR3 length: 13 residues. Germline assignment: CDR1 SNHLY and CDR2 FYNNEI. V was clipped by 10 bases and J by 4 bases, with 16 bases between them. For the CDR3, the DNA is TGTGCCAACGGCCCTCCCGAAGGCACTGAAGCTTTCTTT. It codes for CANGPPEGTEAFF. The variable domain in full, with the rest retrieved from reference TRBV2 and TRBJ1-1, is EPEVTQTPSHQVTQMGQEVILRCVPISNHLYFYWYRQILGQKVEFLVSFYNNEISEKSEIFDDQFSVERPDGSNFTLKIRSTKLEDSAMYFCANGPPEGTEAFFGQGTRLTVV.

The chain recombines TRBV9 with TRBJ2-1, with 7 bases that match TRBD1. CDR1 and CDR2 (germline): SGDLS, YYNGEE. V shed 0 bases, J shed 10 bases, and the junction held 10 bases outside the gene matches. The CDR3 totals 15 residues. CDR3 in amino acids: CASSVEGGTGREQFF. The CDR3 nucleotides read TGTGCCAGCAGCGTAGAAGGGGGCACGGGGCGGGAGCAGTTCTTC.

This sequence joins TRBV13 and TRBJ2-7, with 7 bases aligning to TRBD1. V shed 6 bases, J shed 5 bases, and the junction held 13 bases outside the gene matches. Germline V gene data show CDR1 as PRHDT and CDR2 as FYEKMQ (reference sequence). The CDR3 covers 15 residues. In DNA, the CDR3 is TGTGCCAGCAGTTCCAAAGACAGGGTCTTAGACGAGCAGTACTTC. Its translation: CASSSKDRVLDEQYF.

The chain combines TRBV9 with TRBJ2-3, with 7 bases identical to TRBD1. V lost 0 bases to trimming and J lost 0 bases; unmatched junction nucleotides: 1. The V gene's germline CDR1 is SGDLS and CDR2 YYNGEE. This CDR3 region has 15 residues. This CDR3 reads CASSVGTGSTDTQYF. CDR3 DNA: TGTGCCAGCAGCGTAGGGACAGGTAGCACAGATACGCAGTATTTT.

The chain is built from TRBV7-9 and TRBJ2-1; 10 bases line up with TRBD2. After removal of 8 bases from V and 8 bases from J, the junction contained 9 bases not matched to a gene. The CDR3 has 14 amino acids. The germline gives CDR1 SEHNR, CDR2 FQNEAQ (reference sequence). The CDR3 is CASGYELAGHEQFF. The DNA of the CDR3 is TGTGCCAGCGGCTACGAACTAGCGGGGCATGAGCAGTTCTTC.

This clone was recorded only once. The chain uses TRBV5-8 and TRBJ2-7; 8 bases match TRBD2. V gave up 5 bases and J gave up 6 bases; unmatched junction bases: 4. The CDR3 spans 12 residues. CDR1 is SGHTS and CDR2 is YDEGEE in the germline V gene. DNA for the CDR3: TGTGCCAGCAGACCCCTAGCGGGCGAGCAGTACTTC. This sequence encodes CASRPLAGEQYF.

This sequence joins TRBV30 and TRBJ1-2; 8 bases match TRBD1. Germline V gene data show CDR1 as GTSNPN and CDR2 as SVGIG (reference sequence). This CDR3 has 14 amino acids. Trimming cost V 2 bases and J 8 bases; bases outside gene matches: 10. As DNA, the CDR3 is TGTGCCTGGAGTAGTGGACAGGGTGCCGAGGGCTACACCTTC. Its protein product is CAWSSGQGAEGYTF. Based on the CDR3 plus reference TRBV30 and TRBJ1-2, the full variable domain is SQTIHQWPATLVQPVGSPLSLECTVEGTSNPNLYWYRQAAGRGLQLLFYSVGIGQISSEVPQNLSASRPQDRQFILSSKKLLLSDSGFYLCAWSSGQGAEGYTFGSGTRLTVV.